This T cell receptor (beta chain) derives from a study of regulatory T cells in long-lasting Graves disease. Findings of the study overall: A limited number of samples was an acknowledged limitation. Compared with new cases, persistent Graves' patients showed reduced TCR diversity.

With iRepertoire HTBI primers and Arm-PCR of CDR3 regions, TCR beta libraries were built. A single record per CDR3 protein comes from TCRdb applying MiXCR to the multiplex PCR reads. The sample records more than 300,000 distinct CDR3 sequences, 23% being singletons. Indicated time point: persistent/refractory GD, antithyroid drugs over 5 years with positive TRAb. PBMC RNA was the source of the TCR library. Xi'an, China, was home to the endocrinology department that provided patients. The V and J ends lost 4 bases and 4 bases, in that order; junction bases with no gene match: 6. This CDR3 is built from 16 residues. The germline V gene has CDR1 MDHEN and CDR2 SYDVKM. As regards this clonotype: The antigen is undetermined.

This chain connects TRBV28 to TRBJ2-3, with 12 bases matching TRBD2. The sample here was peripheral blood mononuclear cells (PBMCs), taken when the disease was refractory, from a patient treated with antithyroid drugs. This receptor was taken from a woman aged 40 to 55 with Graves disease. As DNA, the CDR3 is TGTGCCAGCAGTTCACGACTAGCGGGAGTAGCAGATACGCAGTATTTT. Amino acids: CASSSRLAGVADTQYF.